The T cell receptor (beta chain) under discussion was sequenced for a study of PD-1 blockade in classical Hodgkin lymphoma (TCRdb year 2020). Describing the broader study: Nivolumab dosing was 3 mg/kg intravenously every 2 weeks, continuing until either disease progression or unacceptable toxicity. The study used TCR beta sequencing and CyTOF to define a peripheral blood immune signature of response to PD-1 blockade in classical Hodgkin lymphoma. Broader findings and caveats from the paper: CD4+ but not CD8+ TCR diversity rose significantly by C4D1 (p=0.0027 vs p=0.16), most apparent in complete responders (p=0.02). Among trial patients, those achieving complete response had baseline diversity similar to that of newly diagnosed patients, while diversity was significantly lower in partial responders and progressors. Lower diversity was observed in patients in whom nivolumab was started less than 1 year after ASCT, and these patients were excluded from later analyses so that confounding by immune reconstitution would be avoided. Baseline TCR diversity was reported to be lower in newly diagnosed patients than in healthy donors and to be lower still in relapsed/refractory patients. Only a single clinical trial cohort was studied, and what caused the repertoire differences, possibly disease activity or prior therapy, remained undefined.

On this clone: This clone's antigen is unknown. No base quality information exists; no much larger clone differs at one position.

Explained via the paper, the time point label denotes: cycle 2 day 1 (C2D1) of nivolumab. Relapse after autologous stem cell transplantation had occurred in all trial patients, and cohorts A, B and C were distinguished by prior brentuximab vedotin exposure. The trial cohort comprised some 60 patients with relapsed/refractory classical Hodgkin lymphoma whose best overall responses were complete response, partial response or progressive disease. Single-agent nivolumab was administered to trial patients in the multi-cohort phase II CheckMate 205 trial. An independent review committee assessed best overall response using the 2007 International Working Group response criteria. PBMCs from the trial were collected at three points: immediately before nivolumab initiation (C1D1), and during therapy at cycle 2 day 1 and cycle 4 day 1. Peripheral blood was collected in 8 mL Vacutainer Cell Preparation Tubes, from which PBMCs were isolated by centrifugation and then cryopreserved.

CDR1 and CDR2 are drawn from the germline V gene: SGHRS, YFSETQ. Germline trimming amounts to 0 bases on V and 8 bases on J, with 2 as the count of junction bases outside the gene matches. Reading from cysteine to phenylalanine, the CDR3 counts 14 amino acids. Kept here is only the CDR3 DNA, which spans 42 bases and is read in frame from base 1. Genomic DNA was extracted with the Qiagen DNeasy kit from unsorted PBMCs and from negatively selected CD4+ and CD8+ fractions. Using primers that anneal to V and J segments, immunoSEQ multiplex PCR amplified the TCR beta CDR3 regions. A synthetic immune receptor repertoire was used to minimize amplification bias, and remaining bias was computationally removed after sequencing. The authors' analysis ran thus. Custom Python scripts were used to quantify repertoire diversity as the Shannon entropy index. Unsorted, CD4+ and CD8+ repertoires were analyzed separately, except for combined analyses in which CD4+ and CD8+ sequences were merged in silico. A clone counted as expanded when the clone's frequency after treatment rose at least 2-fold relative to C1D1, and clones undetected at baseline were given a pseudocount of 0.5. Singleton clones were defined as clones with 0 or 1 copy at C1D1, and non-singleton clones were defined as clones with 2 or more copies. Clones expanded in unsorted samples were annotated as CD4+, CD8+ or unknown by matching protein sequences in sorted samples from the same patient. Wilcoxon tests on paired samples were used to test changes in diversity from C1D1 to C4D1. Imported from immuneACCESS, the table was reduced by TCRdb to in-frame sequences with V and J called. These copies leave out some clones; in studies compared against another copy, an unresolved V gene accounts for under half, and the cause of the remainder is not known. The DNA was the basis for D and trimming; V, J and clone size are from that table. The sample data list about 85,000 clones, and about nine tenths of these were observed just once. Roughly 3% of the sample goes to the ten largest clones.

The TCR originated in a human donor with classical Hodgkin lymphoma. Material: peripheral blood mononuclear cells (PBMCs), obtained before the second cycle of nivolumab. The rearranged segments are TRBV5-1 and TRBJ1-4, and TRBD1 aligns with 9 junction nucleotides. CDR3 protein: CASSLGQGEEKLFF. The sequenced DNA is TGCGCCAGCAGCTTGGGACAGGGGGAGGAAAAACTGTTTTTT.